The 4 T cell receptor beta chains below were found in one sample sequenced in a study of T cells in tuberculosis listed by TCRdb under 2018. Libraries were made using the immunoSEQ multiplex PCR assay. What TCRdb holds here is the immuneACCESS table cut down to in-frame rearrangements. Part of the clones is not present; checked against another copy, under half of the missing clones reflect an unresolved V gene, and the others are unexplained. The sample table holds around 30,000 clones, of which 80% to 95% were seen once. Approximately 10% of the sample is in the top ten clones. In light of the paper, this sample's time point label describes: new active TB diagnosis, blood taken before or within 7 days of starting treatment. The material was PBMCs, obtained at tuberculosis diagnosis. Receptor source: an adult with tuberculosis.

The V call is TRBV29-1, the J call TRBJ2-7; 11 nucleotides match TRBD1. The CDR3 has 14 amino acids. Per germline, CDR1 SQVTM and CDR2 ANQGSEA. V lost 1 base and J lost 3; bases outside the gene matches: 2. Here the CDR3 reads CSVEGGTGGYEQYF. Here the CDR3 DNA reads TGCAGCGTTGAAGGAGGGACAGGGGGCTACGAGCAGTACTTC.

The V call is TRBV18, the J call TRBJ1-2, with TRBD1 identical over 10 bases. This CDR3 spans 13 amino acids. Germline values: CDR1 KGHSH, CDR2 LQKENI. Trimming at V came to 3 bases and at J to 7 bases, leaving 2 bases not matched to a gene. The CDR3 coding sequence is TGTGCCAGCTCACCGGACAGGGGGTCTGGCTACACCTTC. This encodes CASSPDRGSGYTF.

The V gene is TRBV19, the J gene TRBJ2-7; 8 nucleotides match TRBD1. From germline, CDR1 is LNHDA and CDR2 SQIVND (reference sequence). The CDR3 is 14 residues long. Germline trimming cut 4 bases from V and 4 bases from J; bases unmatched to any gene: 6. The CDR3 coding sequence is TGTGCCAGTAGTAGTCGGACAGGGAGGTACGAGCAGTACTTC. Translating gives CASSSRTGRYEQYF.

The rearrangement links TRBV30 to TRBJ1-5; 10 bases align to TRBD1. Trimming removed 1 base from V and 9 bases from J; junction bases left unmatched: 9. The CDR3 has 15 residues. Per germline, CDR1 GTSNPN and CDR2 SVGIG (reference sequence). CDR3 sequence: CAWSETGGGTWPQHF. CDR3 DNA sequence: TGTGCCTGGAGTGAGACAGGGGGCGGAACTTGGCCCCAGCATTTT.